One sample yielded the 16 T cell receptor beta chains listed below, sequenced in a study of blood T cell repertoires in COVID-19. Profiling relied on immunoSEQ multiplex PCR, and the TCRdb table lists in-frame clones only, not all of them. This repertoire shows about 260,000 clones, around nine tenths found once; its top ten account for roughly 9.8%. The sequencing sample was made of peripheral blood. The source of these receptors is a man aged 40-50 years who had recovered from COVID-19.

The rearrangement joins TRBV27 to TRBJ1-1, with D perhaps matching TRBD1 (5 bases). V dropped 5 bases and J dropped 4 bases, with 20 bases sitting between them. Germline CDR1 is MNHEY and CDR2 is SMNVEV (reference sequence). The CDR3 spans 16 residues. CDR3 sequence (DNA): TGTGCCAGCAGTCCTGGAGACAGCCACTTTACCACTGAAGCTTTCTTT. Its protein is CASSPGDSHFTTEAFF.

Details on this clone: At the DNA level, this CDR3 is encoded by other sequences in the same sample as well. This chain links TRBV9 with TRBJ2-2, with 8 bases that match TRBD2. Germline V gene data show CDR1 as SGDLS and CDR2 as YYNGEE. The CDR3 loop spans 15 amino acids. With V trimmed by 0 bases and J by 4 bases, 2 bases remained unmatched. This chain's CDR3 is CASSVGGGSTGELFF. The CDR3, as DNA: TGTGCCAGCAGCGTAGGCGGGGGGTCCACCGGGGAGCTGTTTTTT.

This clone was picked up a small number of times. The CDR3 DNA is TGTGCCAGCAGCCTAATAGATGGACCCCTCCACTTT. Protein product: CASSLIDGPLHF. The rearrangement links TRBV7-9 to TRBJ1-6; D not resolved. Germline V gene lookup returns CDR1 SEHNR and CDR2 FQNEAQ (reference sequence). Deletions cut 5 bases from V and 12 bases from J, with 11 bases between. This CDR3 has 12 amino acids.

This CDR3 reads CASKPQGANYGYTF. The CDR3 bases are TGTGCCAGCAAACCTCAGGGGGCCAACTATGGCTACACCTTC. This chain connects TRBV2 to TRBJ1-2; 8 bases align to TRBD1. The CDR3 sequence is 14 residues long. V dropped 7 bases and J dropped 2; count of bases not matched to a gene: 6. Germline-derived CDR1 and CDR2 are SNHLY and FYNNEI.

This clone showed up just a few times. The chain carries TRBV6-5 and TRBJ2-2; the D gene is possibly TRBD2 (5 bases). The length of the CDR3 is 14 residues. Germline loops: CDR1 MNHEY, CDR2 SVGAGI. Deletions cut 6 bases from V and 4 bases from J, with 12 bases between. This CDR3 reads CASRSGRGTGELFF. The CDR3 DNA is TGTGCCAGCAGATCGGGCCGGGGCACCGGGGAGCTGTTTTTT.

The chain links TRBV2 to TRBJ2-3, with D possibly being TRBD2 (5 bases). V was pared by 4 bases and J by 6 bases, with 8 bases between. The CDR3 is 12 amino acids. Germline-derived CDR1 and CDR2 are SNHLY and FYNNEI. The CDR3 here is CASSGGADTQYF. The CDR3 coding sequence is TGTGCCAGCAGTGGGGGAGCCGATACGCAGTATTTT. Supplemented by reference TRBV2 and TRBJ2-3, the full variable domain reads EPEVTQTPSHQVTQMGQEVILRCVPISNHLYFYWYRQILGQKVEFLVSFYNNEISEKSEIFDDQFSVERPDGSNFTLKIRSTKLEDSAMYFCASSGGADTQYFGPGTRLTVL.

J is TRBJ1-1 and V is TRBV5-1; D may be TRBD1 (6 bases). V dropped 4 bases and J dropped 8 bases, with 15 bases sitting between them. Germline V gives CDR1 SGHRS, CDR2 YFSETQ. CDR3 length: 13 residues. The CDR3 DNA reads TGCGCCAGCAGCCCGACAGGTTTTGGCGAAGCTTTCTTT. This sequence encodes CASSPTGFGEAFF.

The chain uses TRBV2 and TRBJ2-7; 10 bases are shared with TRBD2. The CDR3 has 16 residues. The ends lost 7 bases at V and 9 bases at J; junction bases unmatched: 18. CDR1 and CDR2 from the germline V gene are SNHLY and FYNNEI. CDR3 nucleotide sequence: TGTGCCAGCAACCAGCGGGAGGGCCACCCGGGTAAGGGGCAGTACTTC. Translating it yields CASNQREGHPGKGQYF.

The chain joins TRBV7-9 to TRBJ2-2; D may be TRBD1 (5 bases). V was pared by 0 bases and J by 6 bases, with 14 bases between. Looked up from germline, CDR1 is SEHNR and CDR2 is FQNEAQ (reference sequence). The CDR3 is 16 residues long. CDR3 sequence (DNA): TGTGCCAGCAGCTTAGCTCCAGGGCCCCGGGCCGGGGAGCTGTTTTTT. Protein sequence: CASSLAPGPRAGELFF.

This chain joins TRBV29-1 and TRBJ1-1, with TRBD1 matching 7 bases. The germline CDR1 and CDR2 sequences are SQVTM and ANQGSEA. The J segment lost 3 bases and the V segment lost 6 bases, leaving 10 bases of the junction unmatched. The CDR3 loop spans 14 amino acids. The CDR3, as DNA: TGCAGCGTCCAGGGCCAGGGGGGAGACACTGAAGCTTTCTTT. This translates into CSVQGQGGDTEAFF.

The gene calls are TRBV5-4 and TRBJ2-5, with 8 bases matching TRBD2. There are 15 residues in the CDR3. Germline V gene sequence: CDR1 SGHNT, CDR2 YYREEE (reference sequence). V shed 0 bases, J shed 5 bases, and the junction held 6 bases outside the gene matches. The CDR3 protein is CASSLEAGVPETQYF. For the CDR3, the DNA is TGTGCCAGCAGCTTGGAAGCGGGAGTCCCTGAGACCCAGTACTTC.

The CDR3 DNA reads as TGTGCCAGCATCGTCAGAGGTAACGAGCAGTACTTC. It translates to CASIVRGNEQYF. The rearrangement joins TRBV2 to TRBJ2-7, with unresolved D. The V end was cut by 7 bases, the J end by 5 bases, with 12 bases between. CDR3 length: 12 amino acids. Germline CDR1 reads SNHLY; CDR2 reads FYNNEI.

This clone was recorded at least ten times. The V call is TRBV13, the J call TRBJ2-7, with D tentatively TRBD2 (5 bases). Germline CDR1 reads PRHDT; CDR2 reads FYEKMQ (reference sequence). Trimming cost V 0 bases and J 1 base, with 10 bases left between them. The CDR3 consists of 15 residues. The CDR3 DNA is TGTGCCAGCAGCTTAGGAGAGGGATTTTCCTACGAGCAGTACTTC. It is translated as CASSLGEGFSYEQYF.

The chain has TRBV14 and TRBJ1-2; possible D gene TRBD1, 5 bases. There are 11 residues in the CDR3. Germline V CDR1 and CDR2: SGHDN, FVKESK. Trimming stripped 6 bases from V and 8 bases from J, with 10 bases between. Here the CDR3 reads CASSSGRGYTF. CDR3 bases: TGTGCCAGCAGTTCAGGGAGGGGCTACACCTTC.

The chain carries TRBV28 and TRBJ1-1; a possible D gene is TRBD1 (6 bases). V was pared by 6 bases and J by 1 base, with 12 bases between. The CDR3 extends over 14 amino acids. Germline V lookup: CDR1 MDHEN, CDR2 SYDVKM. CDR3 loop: CASSPGGANTEAFF. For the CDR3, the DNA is TGTGCCAGCAGCCCGGGGGGGGCGAACACTGAAGCTTTCTTT.

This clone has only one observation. Here the CDR3 DNA reads TGTGCCAGCAGCATGGGACTTTTCGATGAGCAGTTCTTC. This gives the protein CASSMGLFDEQFF. This chain links TRBV5-5 with TRBJ2-1, with D possibly being TRBD2 (6 bases). The CDR3 runs 13 residues. CDR1 is SGHKS and CDR2 is YYEKEE in the germline V gene (reference sequence). With 4 bases removed from V and 8 bases from J, the gap between germline ends came to 13 bases.